This T cell receptor beta chain was sequenced for a study of a mutant IDH1 vaccine in newly diagnosed glioma. About the research overall: Weeks 1, 3, 5, 7, 11, 15, 19 and 23 were when patients received their eight vaccinations. Earlier treatment was radiotherapy, temozolomide, or both, with most getting both. Patients began vaccination 4-6 weeks after radiotherapy alone, or with temozolomide cycles.

Time point in this sample: week 5, during vaccination. The study gave 300 ug of mutant IDH1 20-mer peptide per vaccine dose, with topical imiquimod. About this clone itself: As yet, its antigen is unknown.

Study results and caveats: A vaccine-induced immune response developed in about 93% of the patients.

The germline gives CDR1 SGDLS, CDR2 YYNGEE. V was clipped by 0 bases and J by 4 bases, with 16 bases between them. The CDR3 runs to 16 residues. Profiling relied on immunoSEQ multiplex PCR, and the TCRdb table lists in-frame clones only, not all of them. The sample consists of fewer than 100,000 clones, more than 85% of them appearing once. This TCR was recovered from a woman in her 50s with glioma. The sample in question was PBMCs, obtained from a glioma patient whose treatment included an IDH1 peptide vaccine. The chain has TRBV9 and TRBJ1-1; D is possibly TRBD1 (6 bases). The CDR3 DNA is TGTGCCAGCAGCGTAGAAGGGGGGGCGTACAGCACTGAAGCTTTCTTT. It translates to CASSVEGGAYSTEAFF.